A selection of T cell receptor beta chains follows, all from one sample in a study of cytomegalovirus exposure and HLA in healthy donors. Assay used: immunoSEQ multiplex PCR; TCRdb lists only in-frame clones, some missing. The table lists around 84,000 clones, around 82% of them singletons. Sequenced input: PBMCs. The receptors were gathered from a man aged 45-60 years in good health and CMV-seronegative. Both conserved end residues are part of each CDR3. Each record gives: CDR3 protein, CDR3 DNA, V gene, D gene, J gene, clone size, CDR3 length. The D gene is left open where the match is weak. A row's size may be missing; if present it is once, few, many or a size class.

CDR3aa: CASSLGTSGGAQETQYF; CDR3nt: TGTGCCAGCAGCTTAGGGACTAGCGGGGGAGCCCAAGAGACCCAGTACTTC; v_gene: TRBV7-2; d_gene: TRBD2; j_gene: TRBJ2-5; abundance: -; len: 17
CDR3aa: CAWSSGTGTYGYTF; CDR3nt: TGTGCCTGGAGTTCTGGGACAGGGACATATGGCTACACCTTC; v_gene: TRBV30; d_gene: TRBD1; j_gene: TRBJ1-2; abundance: -; len: 14
CDR3aa: CASSLASQGTEAFF; CDR3nt: TGTGCCAGCAGCTTAGCGTCACAGGGAACTGAAGCTTTCTTT; v_gene: TRBV7-8; d_gene: -; j_gene: TRBJ1-1; abundance: -; len: 14
CDR3aa: CASSNRGSNTGELFF; CDR3nt: TGTGCCAGCAGCAACAGGGGTTCGAACACCGGGGAGCTGTTTTTT; v_gene: TRBV5-4; d_gene: TRBD1; j_gene: TRBJ2-2; abundance: -; len: 15
CDR3aa: CASSVEGARVNIQYF; CDR3nt: TGTGCCAGCAGTGTTGAGGGGGCACGGGTAAACATTCAGTACTTC; v_gene: TRBV2; d_gene: TRBD1; j_gene: TRBJ2-4; abundance: -; len: 15
CDR3aa: CSIQTNTEAFF; CDR3nt: TGCAGTATACAGACGAACACTGAAGCTTTCTTT; v_gene: TRBV20-1; d_gene: -; j_gene: TRBJ1-1; abundance: -; len: 11
CDR3aa: CASSLNDRGLYSPLHF; CDR3nt: TGCGCCAGCAGCTTGAACGACAGGGGGCTTTATTCACCCCTCCACTTT; v_gene: TRBV5-1; d_gene: TRBD1; j_gene: TRBJ1-6; abundance: -; len: 16
CDR3aa: CASSQQTGGLEPTEAFF; CDR3nt: TGTGCCAGCAGCCAACAAACAGGGGGCCTTGAACCCACTGAAGCTTTCTTT; v_gene: TRBV4-2; d_gene: TRBD1; j_gene: TRBJ1-1; abundance: -; len: 17
CDR3aa: CASAPGTDRGYTF; CDR3nt: TGCGCCAGCGCCCCCGGGACAGACAGGGGCTACACCTTC; v_gene: TRBV5-1; d_gene: TRBD1; j_gene: TRBJ1-2; abundance: -; len: 13
CDR3aa: CASSPREGNEQFF; CDR3nt: TGCGCCAGCAGCCCCCGAGAGGGCAATGAGCAGTTCTTC; v_gene: TRBV4-1; d_gene: -; j_gene: TRBJ2-1; abundance: once; len: 13
CDR3aa: CASSPRDFNQPQHF; CDR3nt: TGTGCCAGCAGCCCCCGGGACTTTAATCAGCCCCAGCATTTT; v_gene: TRBV5-4; d_gene: -; j_gene: TRBJ1-5; abundance: once; len: 14
CDR3aa: CASSYPSGGIGNTQYF; CDR3nt: TGTGCCAGCAGTTACCCTAGCGGGGGAATTGGCAATACGCAGTATTTT; v_gene: TRBV6-6; d_gene: TRBD2; j_gene: TRBJ2-3; abundance: -; len: 16
CDR3aa: CASSSGQATLTEAFF; CDR3nt: TGTGCCAGCAGCTCCGGACAGGCGACTCTCACTGAAGCTTTCTTT; v_gene: TRBV7-9; d_gene: TRBD1; j_gene: TRBJ1-1; abundance: -; len: 15
CDR3aa: CASSLGRQGWGSPLHF; CDR3nt: TGTGCCAGCAGCTTGGGCCGGCAGGGTTGGGGTTCACCCCTCCACTTT; v_gene: TRBV5-6; d_gene: -; j_gene: TRBJ1-6; abundance: -; len: 16
CDR3aa: CASSPLAGGNNEQFF; CDR3nt: TGTGCCAGCAGCCCCTTAGCGGGGGGCAACAATGAGCAGTTCTTC; v_gene: TRBV14; d_gene: TRBD2; j_gene: TRBJ2-1; abundance: -; len: 15
CDR3aa: CASSLQGQETQYF; CDR3nt: TGTGCCAGCAGCCTACAGGGCCAAGAGACCCAGTACTTC; v_gene: TRBV27; d_gene: -; j_gene: TRBJ2-5; abundance: -; len: 13
CDR3aa: CAWSVPRTSGVNEQFF; CDR3nt: TGTGCCTGGAGTGTACCCCGGACTAGCGGGGTAAATGAGCAGTTCTTC; v_gene: TRBV30; d_gene: TRBD2; j_gene: TRBJ2-1; abundance: -; len: 16
CDR3aa: CAWSREENTIYF; CDR3nt: TGTGCCTGGAGCAGGGAAGAAAACACCATATATTTT; v_gene: TRBV30; d_gene: -; j_gene: TRBJ1-3; abundance: -; len: 12
CDR3aa: CASSSPTVGSGNTIYF; CDR3nt: TGTGCCAGCAGCTCACCTACAGTGGGCTCTGGAAACACCATATATTTT; v_gene: TRBV7-2; d_gene: -; j_gene: TRBJ1-3; abundance: -; len: 16
CDR3aa: CASSPSAGRNEAFF; CDR3nt: TGTGCCAGCTCACCGAGTGCAGGGCGTAATGAAGCTTTCTTT; v_gene: TRBV18; d_gene: -; j_gene: TRBJ1-1; abundance: once; len: 14
CDR3aa: CASSLGSGGSDTQYF; CDR3nt: TGCGCCAGCAGCTTGGGTAGCGGGGGGTCAGATACGCAGTATTTT; v_gene: TRBV5-1; d_gene: TRBD2; j_gene: TRBJ2-3; abundance: -; len: 15
CDR3aa: CASSVGQELKETQYF; CDR3nt: TGTGCCAGCAGCGTCGGACAGGAGTTAAAAGAGACCCAGTACTTC; v_gene: TRBV6-1; d_gene: TRBD1; j_gene: TRBJ2-5; abundance: few; len: 15
CDR3aa: CASSLSMGLGETQYF; CDR3nt: TGTGCCAGCAGCTTGTCGATGGGGCTTGGAGAGACCCAGTACTTC; v_gene: TRBV5-4; d_gene: -; j_gene: TRBJ2-5; abundance: once; len: 15
CDR3aa: CASSQRKRAGETQYF; CDR3nt: TGTGCCAGCAGCCAAAGGAAGCGGGCGGGGGAGACCCAGTACTTC; v_gene: TRBV7-2; d_gene: -; j_gene: TRBJ2-5; abundance: -; len: 15
CDR3aa: CASSLGSVAGYTF; CDR3nt: TGTGCCAGCAGTCTCGGGTCGGTCGCCGGCTACACCTTC; v_gene: TRBV6-5; d_gene: -; j_gene: TRBJ1-2; abundance: -; len: 13
CDR3aa: CASSQDKGGIYEQYF; CDR3nt: TGTGCCAGCAGCCAAGATAAAGGAGGAATATACGAGCAGTACTTC; v_gene: TRBV4-2; d_gene: -; j_gene: TRBJ2-7; abundance: -; len: 15
CDR3aa: CASSQAERGGTDTQYF; CDR3nt: TGCGCCAGCAGCCAAGCGGAGCGGGGGGGCACAGATACGCAGTATTTT; v_gene: TRBV4-1; d_gene: TRBD2; j_gene: TRBJ2-3; abundance: -; len: 16